The 20 T cell receptor beta chains presented below share a single source sample, sequenced in a study of blood T cell repertoires in COVID-19. Measured with immunoSEQ multiplex PCR; TCRdb has only the in-frame clones, and not every one. The sample includes fewer than 300,000 clones, more than 70% of them seen just once. Sequencing input: peripheral blood. The receptors were gathered from a woman aged 18-29 years with acute or convalescent COVID-19.

The chain employs TRBV7-9 and TRBJ2-4, with TRBD1 identical over 12 bases. V lost 5 bases and J lost 6; bases outside the gene matches: 2. The CDR3 extends over 14 amino acids. CDR1 and CDR2 (germline): SEHNR, FQNEAQ (reference sequence). The CDR3 spells CASSQGQGANIQYF. The CDR3 nucleotides read TGTGCCAGCAGCCAGGGACAGGGGGCAAACATTCAGTACTTC.

The chain joins TRBV9 to TRBJ2-1; 8 bases map to TRBD2. With 0 bases clipped from V and 8 bases from J, the junction kept 4 bases outside the gene matches. Looked up from germline, CDR1 is SGDLS and CDR2 is YYNGEE. The CDR3 loop spans 14 amino acids. As DNA, the CDR3 is TGTGCCAGCAGCGTAGGGGGACTAGAGGATGAGCAGTTCTTC. It translates to CASSVGGLEDEQFF.

V usage is TRBV7-2 and J usage is TRBJ2-4; D ambiguous. Germline V gene sequence: CDR1 SGHTA, CDR2 FQGNSA. The CDR3 is 15 amino acids. V was shortened by 7 bases and J by 0 bases, with 13 bases between the two germline ends. DNA for the CDR3: TGTGCCAGCACGGCGGTCGACTTAGCCAAAAACATTCAGTACTTC. Translation: CASTAVDLAKNIQYF.

The rearrangement joins TRBV6-5 to TRBJ2-5; weak D call: TRBD2 (6 bases). Germline CDR1 reads MNHEY; CDR2 reads SVGAGI. The CDR3 covers 13 residues. Trimming stripped 9 bases from V and 3 bases from J, with 14 bases between. The CDR3 spells CASRREKKETQYF. CDR3 coding DNA: TGTGCCAGTAGACGGGAGAAAAAAGAGACCCAGTACTTC.

This clone was observed many times. The rearrangement uses TRBV3-1 (or the pseudogene TRBV3-2) and TRBJ1-3, with D possibly matching TRBD1 (5 bases). The V gene's germline CDR1 is LGHDT and CDR2 YNNKEL (reference sequence). CDR3 length: 14 residues. Trimming shortened V by 6 bases and J by 5 bases, and 14 bases separated the two germline ends. CDR3 bases: TGTGCCAGCAGGGACATTGGGGAAAGAAACACCATATATTTT. Translating gives CASRDIGERNTIYF.

The chain uses TRBV10-3 and TRBJ1-2; D not certain. CDR1 and CDR2 from the germline V gene are ENHRY and SYGVKD. This CDR3 has 14 residues. V shed 4 bases and J shed 2 bases, with 11 bases lying between them. CDR3 DNA sequence: TGTGCCATCAGTGGCCTCAGCGCGAACTATGGCTACACCTTC. Translating gives CAISGLSANYGYTF.

This clone was seen once. The chain uses TRBV28 and TRBJ1-2; 7 bases match TRBD1. Germline V CDR1 and CDR2: MDHEN, SYDVKM. Trimming removed 3 bases from V and 4 bases from J; junction bases left unmatched: 5. The CDR3 consists of 14 residues. CDR3 coding DNA: TGTGCCAGCAGTTTGTCAGGGACAGCCTATGGCTACACCTTC. This encodes CASSLSGTAYGYTF.

Only one count was recorded for this clone. This chain joins TRBV10-3 and TRBJ2-7, with D possibly matching TRBD1 (5 bases). V lost 7 bases and J lost 7, with 14 bases in between. Germline loops: CDR1 ENHRY, CDR2 SYGVKD. The CDR3 runs 12 residues. CDR3 loop: CAIKDPGKEQYF. CDR3 nucleotide sequence: TGTGCCATCAAGGATCCAGGGAAGGAGCAGTACTTC.

This rearrangement joins TRBV7-2 to TRBJ2-3; 10 bases are shared with TRBD2. V gave up 5 bases and J gave up 1 base; unmatched junction bases: 6. This CDR3 has 16 amino acids. Germline loops: CDR1 SGHTA, CDR2 FQGNSA. The DNA for the CDR3 is TGTGCCAGCAGCCTTGGAGCGGGAGGGGGCACAGATACGCAGTATTTT. It yields the protein CASSLGAGGGTDTQYF.

V is TRBV7-9 and J is TRBJ1-1, with 7 nucleotides matching TRBD1. The CDR3 totals 14 residues. Germline values: CDR1 SEHNR, CDR2 FQNEAQ (reference sequence). The ends lost 4 bases at V and 4 bases at J; junction bases unmatched: 6. DNA of the CDR3: TGTGCCAGCAGCTCCCATCCAGGGGGCACTGAAGCTTTCTTT. Protein: CASSSHPGGTEAFF.

The chain joins TRBV5-1 to TRBJ1-1; TRBD1 agrees at 8 bases. The CDR3 loop spans 14 amino acids. Unmatched junction bases numbered 3, after V lost 4 bases and J lost 1 base. From germline, CDR1 is SGHRS and CDR2 YFSETQ. This CDR3 reads CASSLTGANTEAFF. The CDR3 bases are TGCGCCAGCAGCCTGACAGGGGCGAACACTGAAGCTTTCTTT.

The chain uses TRBV13 and TRBJ2-1; 7 bases agree with TRBD2. CDR1 and CDR2 from the germline V gene are PRHDT and FYEKMQ (reference sequence). Trimming cost V 0 bases and J 4 bases; bases outside gene matches: 9. This CDR3 has 17 residues. This CDR3 reads CASSLGPGGGIYNEQFF. CDR3 in DNA: TGTGCCAGCAGCTTAGGCCCCGGGGGAGGGATTTACAATGAGCAGTTCTTC. The full variable domain, with the rest looked up from reference TRBV13 and TRBJ2-1, is AAGVIQSPRHLIKEKRETATLKCYPIPRHDTVYWYQQGPGQDPQFLISFYEKMQSDKGSIPDRFSAQQFSDYHSELNMSSLELGDSALYFCASSLGPGGGIYNEQFFGPGTRLTVL.

This clone was found once. The chain joins TRBV7-3 to TRBJ2-2; the match to TRBD1 covers 7 bases. Losses at the gene ends were 5 bases for V and 0 bases for J; bases not matched to a gene: 6. This CDR3 contains 16 residues. Per the germline V gene, CDR1 is SGHTA and CDR2 is FQGTGA. CDR3 DNA sequence: TGTGCCAGCAGCCCCCGACAGGGCGCGAACACCGGGGAGCTGTTTTTT. Amino acids: CASSPRQGANTGELFF.

This clone has a handful of counts. This CDR3 is also generated by other DNA sequences in the sample. This chain links TRBV27 with TRBJ1-4, with 7 bases that match TRBD1. CDR1 is MNHEY and CDR2 is SMNVEV in the germline V gene (reference sequence). V dropped 2 bases and J dropped 7; count of bases not matched to a gene: 4. This CDR3 is 14 amino acids long. CDR3 nucleotides: TGTGCCAGCAGTTTAGGGGGACAGATTGAAAAACTGTTTTTT. Translation gives CASSLGGQIEKLFF.

The J gene is TRBJ1-1, the V gene TRBV3-1 (or the pseudogene TRBV3-2); D is unclear. From germline, CDR1 is LGHDT and CDR2 YNNKEL (reference sequence). The V end lost 1 base, the J end lost 0 bases, and 6 bases lay between the germline ends. The CDR3 length is 14 residues. CDR3 DNA sequence: TGTGCCAGCAGCCAAGCCGGGGTGAACACTGAAGCTTTCTTT. Its protein product is CASSQAGVNTEAFF.

The chain has TRBV9 and TRBJ1-2; unclear D gene. The V gene's germline CDR1 is SGDLS and CDR2 YYNGEE. The CDR3 consists of 14 residues. V lost 2 bases, J lost 3 bases, and 11 bases lay in between. The CDR3 DNA is TGTGCCAGCAGCGTGGGAATCGGGGACTATGGCTACACCTTC. This sequence encodes CASSVGIGDYGYTF.

This clone was counted once. The chain joins TRBV28 to TRBJ2-7; tentative D call: TRBD2 (6 bases). V shed 5 bases and J shed 3 bases, with 20 bases lying between them. The CDR3 is 16 residues long. Germline V lookup: CDR1 MDHEN, CDR2 SYDVKM. The CDR3 is CASSGRIPGGVYEQYF. The DNA of the CDR3 is TGTGCCAGCAGTGGACGGATCCCCGGCGGGGTCTACGAGCAGTACTTC.

The gene calls are TRBV3-1 (or the pseudogene TRBV3-2) and TRBJ2-7; possible D gene TRBD2, 6 bases. Germline loops: CDR1 LGHDT, CDR2 YNNKEL (reference sequence). This CDR3 region has 16 residues. The V end was cut by 3 bases, the J end by 2 bases, with 17 bases between. CDR3: CASSHPLGGNTYEQYF. The CDR3, as DNA: TGTGCCAGCAGCCACCCTTTGGGCGGGAACACCTACGAGCAGTACTTC.

The chain is built from TRBV7-6 and TRBJ1-6; no clear D gene. The CDR3 consists of 14 residues. V lost 5 bases to trimming and J lost 9 bases, with 14 bases between them. CDR1 SGHVS and CDR2 FNYEAQ come from the germline V gene. The CDR3 here is CASSPLTQPSPLHF. The CDR3 bases are TGTGCCAGCAGCCCCCTGACACAACCTTCACCCCTCCACTTT.

The J gene is TRBJ2-1, the V gene TRBV28; D may be TRBD2 (6 bases). The germline CDR1 and CDR2 sequences are MDHEN and SYDVKM. This CDR3 spans 11 amino acids. V was trimmed by 8 bases and J by 15 bases, leaving 17 bases between them. The CDR3 here is CASGGGANGFF. In DNA, the CDR3 is TGTGCCAGCGGGGGAGGCGCAAACGGGTTCTTC.